This TCR beta chain comes out of a study of cytomegalovirus exposure and HLA in healthy donors. The PCR contained 60 Vbeta and 13 Jbeta primers. Sequencing used immunoSEQ multiplex PCR; TCRdb keeps in-frame clones, though not all of them. The sample is made up of 41,000 or so clones, and the top ten hold more than 5% of it. Sequencing was done on a sample of PBMCs. The TCR was taken from a man aged 25 to 45 in good health and CMV-seronegative.

CDR3: CASNLGTRGEAFF. The CDR3 DNA sequence: TGTGCCAGCAATCTCGGAACGCGGGGTGAAGCTTTCTTT. The V gene is TRBV11-2, the J gene TRBJ1-1; D remains ambiguous. The V gene's germline CDR1 is SGHAT and CDR2 FQNNGV. This CDR3 is built from 13 residues. The V end lost 7 bases, the J end lost 7 bases, and 16 bases lay between the germline ends.